This T cell receptor (beta chain) was sequenced during a study of regulatory T cells in long-lasting Graves disease. Study details: Patients met the persistent Graves' disease definition after over 5 years of antithyroid drugs with positive TSH receptor antibodies.

In building TCR beta libraries, iRepertoire HTBI primers were used together with Arm-PCR of CDR3 regions. TCRdb recomputed calls from the multiplex PCR reads with MiXCR, one row per CDR3 protein. The repertoire holds 450,000 or so distinct CDR3 sequences, with less than 25% as singletons. Trimming stripped 10 bases from V and 6 bases from J, with 16 bases between. The germline CDR1 and CDR2 sequences are SGHAT and FQNNGV. This CDR3 is built from 12 residues. This clonotype was counted many times. As for time point: persistent/refractory GD, antithyroid drugs over 5 years with positive TRAb. The TCR library was made from RNA that had been extracted from PBMCs in TRIzol.

This TCR derives from a female donor with Graves disease. Sequences were derived from peripheral blood mononuclear cells (PBMCs), sampled when the disease was refractory, from a patient treated with antithyroid drugs. The genes are TRBV11-2 and TRBJ2-7, with TRBD1 as a possible D gene (5 bases). CDR3 amino acids: CATSTSGIEQYF. As DNA, the CDR3 is TGTGCCACATCAACCTCAGGGATCGAGCAGTACTTC.